The 4 T cell receptor beta chains below all came from one sample that was sequenced in a study of CD8 T cells in Susac syndrome. RNA amounts of roughly 0.45 to 1 ug underwent reverse transcription with random hexamers. TCRdb processed the immunoSEQ multiplex PCR reads anew with MiXCR; each CDR3 protein has one entry. The sample carries a few hundred thousand distinct CDR3 sequences, 95% recorded once. The sequenced material came from CD4+ T cells from PBMCs. The receptors were gathered from a human donor with multiple sclerosis.

This chain uses TRBV30 with TRBJ1-1, with no clear D. The CDR3 covers 11 residues. CDR1 is GTSNPN and CDR2 is SVGIG in the germline V gene (reference sequence). Trimming left V 7 bases short and J 1 base short, with 7 bases between. CDR3 in amino acids: CAFLTNTEAFF. In nucleotides, the CDR3 is TGTGCCTTCTTGACGAACACTGAAGCTTTCTTT.

The chain is built from TRBV3-1 and TRBJ2-1; 15 bases fit TRBD2. V was pared by 4 bases and J by 8 bases, with 9 bases of the junction left unmatched. Germline-derived CDR1 and CDR2 are LGHDT and YNNKEL (reference sequence). CDR3 length equals 17 residues. The CDR3 region has the DNA TGTGCCAGCAGCCGGACTAGCGGGAGGGCCGGTGGGGATGAGCAGTTCTTC. Its translation is CASSRTSGRAGGDEQFF.

The V call is TRBV9, the J call TRBJ1-2, with a weak D call TRBD1 (6 bases). V gave up 3 bases and J gave up 7 bases, with 16 bases separating them. The CDR3 runs 14 residues. Germline CDR1 and CDR2: SGDLS and YYNGEE. CDR3 sequence reads: CASSAQTGFVGYTF. DNA for the CDR3: TGTGCCAGCAGCGCCCAGACAGGTTTCGTTGGCTACACCTTC.

V and J are TRBV30 and TRBJ1-2, with D unresolved. This CDR3 region has 13 residues. Trimming cost V 2 bases and J 2 bases, with 9 bases left between them. CDR1 and CDR2 (germline): GTSNPN, SVGIG (reference sequence). CDR3 nucleotide sequence: TGTGCCTGGAGTACGGCCCTCAACTATGGCTACACCTTC. Translating gives CAWSTALNYGYTF.